These T cell receptor beta chains were read from a single sample in a study of technical replicates of blood from several donors. TCRdb's copy holds only in-frame clones and misses some; the assay was immunoSEQ multiplex PCR. The data hold 50,000 to 65,000 clones, with over 90% observed a single time. Sample: PBMCs. The receptors stem from a human donor in good health. Some clones in this sample may be carry-over from other donors' samples. The CDR3 runs from the conserved cysteine through the conserved F or W. A D gene is named only where the DNA matches it firmly. The listing skips clone size in some rows; elsewhere it reads once, few, many or a size class.

d_gene: -; v_gene: TRBV2; abundance: once; j_gene: TRBJ2-3; CDR3aa: CATSKGGGGYDTQYF; CDR3nt: TGTGCCACCTCAAAGGGTGGAGGGGGCTACGATACGCAGTATTTT
d_gene: TRBD2; v_gene: TRBV11-2; abundance: -; j_gene: TRBJ2-3; CDR3aa: CASSLLAGTDTQYF; CDR3nt: TGTGCCAGCAGCTTACTAGCGGGTACAGATACGCAGTATTTT
d_gene: -; v_gene: TRBV6-5; abundance: -; j_gene: TRBJ1-3; CDR3aa: CASSYTRGSGNTIYF; CDR3nt: TGTGCCAGCAGTTACACCAGGGGCTCTGGAAACACCATATATTTT
d_gene: -; v_gene: TRBV7-3; abundance: -; j_gene: TRBJ2-2; CDR3aa: CASSLIRGTGELFF; CDR3nt: TGTGCCAGCAGCTTAATAAGGGGCACCGGGGAGCTGTTTTTT
d_gene: TRBD2; v_gene: TRBV11-3; abundance: few; j_gene: TRBJ2-3; CDR3aa: CASSLESSGGTDTQYF; CDR3nt: TGTGCCAGCAGCTTAGAATCTAGCGGGGGCACAGATACGCAGTATTTT
d_gene: -; v_gene: TRBV15; abundance: -; j_gene: TRBJ2-3; CDR3aa: CATSRDTARENTQYF; CDR3nt: TGTGCCACCAGCAGAGACACAGCCAGAGAAAATACGCAGTATTTT
d_gene: -; v_gene: TRBV7-7; abundance: -; j_gene: TRBJ2-1; CDR3aa: CASSLAPTLANEQFF; CDR3nt: TGTGCCAGCAGCTTAGCGCCGACTCTCGCCAATGAGCAGTTCTTC
d_gene: -; v_gene: TRBV7-9; abundance: -; j_gene: TRBJ1-3; CDR3aa: CASSSTQGGGNTIYF; CDR3nt: TGTGCCAGCAGCTCAACGCAGGGTGGAGGAAACACCATATATTTT
d_gene: TRBD1; v_gene: TRBV4-2; abundance: -; j_gene: TRBJ1-1; CDR3aa: CASSPRTGDSAAEAFF; CDR3nt: TGTGCCAGCAGCCCTCGGACAGGGGATTCGGCGGCTGAAGCTTTCTTT
d_gene: -; v_gene: TRBV7-2; abundance: -; j_gene: TRBJ2-6; CDR3aa: CASSFRGSGANVLTF; CDR3nt: TGTGCCAGCAGCTTCAGGGGCTCTGGGGCCAACGTCCTGACTTTC
d_gene: TRBD2; v_gene: TRBV29-1; abundance: -; j_gene: TRBJ2-7; CDR3aa: CSVGGTSISYEQYF; CDR3nt: TGCAGCGTTGGGGGGACTAGCATCTCCTACGAGCAGTACTTC
d_gene: -; v_gene: TRBV7-2; abundance: -; j_gene: TRBJ2-3; CDR3aa: CASSSGGTQYF; CDR3nt: TGTGCCAGCAGCTCGGGTGGTACGCAGTATTTT
d_gene: TRBD1; v_gene: TRBV7-9; abundance: -; j_gene: TRBJ1-2; CDR3aa: CASSHGTVNYGYTF; CDR3nt: TGTGCCAGCAGCCACGGGACAGTTAACTATGGCTACACCTTC
d_gene: -; v_gene: TRBV7-6; abundance: -; j_gene: TRBJ2-7; CDR3aa: CASSLGGPGTPGEQYF; CDR3nt: TGTGCCAGCAGCTTAGGGGGGCCAGGGACCCCTGGGGAGCAGTACTTC
d_gene: TRBD2; v_gene: TRBV6-6; abundance: -; j_gene: TRBJ2-1; CDR3aa: CASSPTGTSRNEQFF; CDR3nt: TGTGCCAGCAGCCCGACCGGGACTAGCCGCAATGAGCAGTTCTTC
d_gene: TRBD2; v_gene: TRBV5-1; abundance: once; j_gene: TRBJ2-2; CDR3aa: CASSLELAGGVGTGELFF; CDR3nt: TGCGCCAGCAGCTTGGAGCTAGCGGGAGGGGTCGGCACCGGGGAGCTGTTTTTT
d_gene: TRBD1; v_gene: TRBV5-1; abundance: -; j_gene: TRBJ2-5; CDR3aa: CASSLGDREQETQYF; CDR3nt: TGCGCCAGCAGCTTGGGGGACAGGGAGCAAGAGACCCAGTACTTC
d_gene: TRBD1; v_gene: TRBV4-3; abundance: -; j_gene: TRBJ2-7; CDR3aa: CASRGRGSAEQYF; CDR3nt: TGCGCCAGCAGGGGCAGGGGGTCAGCCGAGCAGTACTTC
d_gene: -; v_gene: TRBV7-9; abundance: -; j_gene: TRBJ2-7; CDR3aa: CASSLDFSGDSYEQYF; CDR3nt: TGTGCCAGCAGCTTAGATTTTTCGGGGGACTCCTACGAGCAGTACTTC
d_gene: TRBD1; v_gene: TRBV2; abundance: -; j_gene: TRBJ2-7; CDR3aa: CASSYARGYEQYF; CDR3nt: TGTGCCAGCAGTTATGCCAGGGGGTACGAGCAGTACTTC
d_gene: -; v_gene: TRBV5-1; abundance: -; j_gene: TRBJ2-3; CDR3aa: CASTMIGGRTQYF; CDR3nt: TGCGCCAGCACTATGATCGGGGGTCGGACGCAGTATTTT
d_gene: -; v_gene: TRBV2; abundance: -; j_gene: TRBJ2-2; CDR3aa: CASKNQETGELFF; CDR3nt: TGTGCCAGCAAGAATCAGGAAACCGGGGAGCTGTTTTTT
d_gene: TRBD1; v_gene: TRBV9; abundance: -; j_gene: TRBJ1-6; CDR3aa: CASSERQGYNSPLHF; CDR3nt: TGTGCCAGCAGCGAGAGACAGGGGTATAATTCACCCCTCCACTTT
d_gene: -; v_gene: TRBV9; abundance: -; j_gene: TRBJ2-3; CDR3aa: CASSVGPTRSTDTQYF; CDR3nt: TGTGCCAGCAGCGTAGGGCCGACTAGAAGCACAGATACGCAGTATTTT
d_gene: -; v_gene: TRBV4-2; abundance: few; j_gene: TRBJ2-3; CDR3aa: CASSQGLEADTQYF; CDR3nt: TGTGCCAGCAGCCAAGGACTAGAGGCAGATACGCAGTATTTT
d_gene: TRBD2; v_gene: TRBV5-1; abundance: -; j_gene: TRBJ2-7; CDR3aa: CASSITSGATYEQYF; CDR3nt: TGCGCCAGCAGCATAACTAGCGGGGCCACCTACGAGCAGTACTTC
d_gene: -; v_gene: TRBV6-5; abundance: -; j_gene: TRBJ2-1; CDR3aa: CASRGGRAYNEQFF; CDR3nt: TGTGCCAGCAGAGGGGGGAGGGCCTACAATGAGCAGTTCTTC
d_gene: -; v_gene: TRBV20-1; abundance: -; j_gene: TRBJ2-7; CDR3aa: CSPRGIREQYF; CDR3nt: TGTTCCCCTCGCGGGATTAGGGAGCAGTACTTC
d_gene: -; v_gene: TRBV5-1; abundance: once; j_gene: TRBJ2-7; CDR3aa: CASNGGAGTYEQYF; CDR3nt: TGCGCCAGCAACGGCGGGGCAGGGACCTACGAGCAGTACTTC
d_gene: TRBD1; v_gene: TRBV6-6; abundance: -; j_gene: TRBJ1-1; CDR3aa: CASSNLGQGGAEAFF; CDR3nt: TGTGCCAGCAGCAACCTCGGACAGGGGGGCGCTGAAGCTTTCTTT
d_gene: TRBD1; v_gene: TRBV7-2; abundance: -; j_gene: TRBJ1-2; CDR3aa: CASSIGTGGPYTF; CDR3nt: TGTGCCAGCAGCATCGGGACAGGGGGTCCCTACACCTTC
d_gene: -; v_gene: TRBV2; abundance: -; j_gene: TRBJ2-3; CDR3aa: CATSERETDTQYF; CDR3nt: TGTGCCACGTCAGAACGGGAGACAGATACGCAGTATTTT
d_gene: -; v_gene: TRBV7-2; abundance: -; j_gene: TRBJ2-5; CDR3aa: CASSLAMVPRETQYF; CDR3nt: TGTGCCAGCAGCTTAGCCATGGTCCCTAGGGAGACCCAGTACTTC
d_gene: TRBD1; v_gene: TRBV11-2; abundance: -; j_gene: TRBJ2-7; CDR3aa: CASSLGTGSYEQYF; CDR3nt: TGTGCCAGCAGCTTGGGGACAGGCTCCTACGAGCAGTACTTC
d_gene: TRBD2; v_gene: TRBV6-1; abundance: -; j_gene: TRBJ2-7; CDR3aa: CASTQGTSGTYEQYF; CDR3nt: TGTGCCAGCACCCAAGGGACTAGCGGTACCTACGAGCAGTACTTC
d_gene: TRBD2; v_gene: TRBV7-2; abundance: once; j_gene: TRBJ2-5; CDR3aa: CASSPGLAEETQYF; CDR3nt: TGTGCCAGCAGCCCGGGACTAGCGGAAGAGACCCAGTACTTC
d_gene: TRBD2; v_gene: TRBV6-6; abundance: -; j_gene: TRBJ2-2; CDR3aa: CASRGEGGLATGELFF; CDR3nt: TGTGCCAGCAGGGGGGAGGGGGGACTAGCGACCGGGGAGCTGTTTTTT
d_gene: -; v_gene: TRBV18; abundance: -; j_gene: TRBJ1-6; CDR3aa: CASSRMRDSPLHF; CDR3nt: TGTGCCAGCTCCCGCATGAGGGATTCACCCCTCCACTTT
d_gene: -; v_gene: TRBV19; abundance: -; j_gene: TRBJ1-2; CDR3aa: CASSPGTGTNYGYTF; CDR3nt: TGTGCCAGTAGTCCCGGTACAGGGACTAACTATGGCTACACCTTC
d_gene: -; v_gene: TRBV19; abundance: -; j_gene: TRBJ2-5; CDR3aa: CASSSLVADQETQYF; CDR3nt: TGTGCCAGTAGTAGCCTGGTTGCGGACCAAGAGACCCAGTACTTC
d_gene: TRBD2; v_gene: TRBV10-3; abundance: -; j_gene: TRBJ2-1; CDR3aa: CAISESEGLADSYNEQFF; CDR3nt: TGTGCCATCAGTGAGTCGGAGGGACTAGCGGATTCCTACAATGAGCAGTTCTTC
d_gene: TRBD1; v_gene: TRBV11-2; abundance: -; j_gene: TRBJ2-1; CDR3aa: CASSFGTGLDEQFF; CDR3nt: TGTGCCAGCAGCTTTGGGACAGGGTTGGACGAGCAGTTCTTC
d_gene: -; v_gene: TRBV6-5; abundance: -; j_gene: TRBJ1-2; CDR3aa: CASSYGAGPGGGYTF; CDR3nt: TGTGCCAGCAGTTACGGGGCGGGGCCCGGGGGTGGCTACACCTTC
d_gene: TRBD1; v_gene: TRBV6-5; abundance: -; j_gene: TRBJ2-7; CDR3aa: CASSYSGSGTGLEQYF; CDR3nt: TGTGCCAGCAGTTACAGTGGCTCCGGGACAGGGTTAGAGCAGTACTTC
d_gene: TRBD2; v_gene: TRBV4-3; abundance: -; j_gene: TRBJ2-2; CDR3aa: CASGLGREGGELFF; CDR3nt: TGCGCCAGCGGCCTGGGCAGGGAGGGCGGGGAGCTGTTTTTT
d_gene: -; v_gene: TRBV14; abundance: -; j_gene: TRBJ1-2; CDR3aa: CASSQAHGGYGYTF; CDR3nt: TGTGCCAGCAGCCAAGCCCACGGCGGCTATGGCTACACCTTC
d_gene: TRBD1; v_gene: TRBV2; abundance: -; j_gene: TRBJ1-6; CDR3aa: CASRGSGGNSYNSPLHF; CDR3nt: TGTGCCAGCAGAGGTTCAGGGGGCAACTCCTATAATTCACCCCTCCACTTT
d_gene: TRBD2; v_gene: TRBV29-1; abundance: -; j_gene: TRBJ2-1; CDR3aa: CSVDGGGRGGQIENEQFF; CDR3nt: TGCAGCGTTGACGGAGGAGGTCGGGGGGGGCAGATCGAAAATGAGCAGTTCTTC